This T cell receptor beta chain was identified in a study of beta chain features in type 1 diabetes. Study-wide background: Sorted cells numbering some 110,000,000 were examined across all samples.

TCRB transcripts that were expressed got sequenced, as all of the isolated RNA had been reverse transcribed. Assay: immunoSEQ multiplex PCR; the TCRdb copy retains only in-frame clones and omits some. The sample lists about 340,000 clones; about a tenth were seen once. Study outcomes and limitations: Here, the possible influence of HLA type (on TCRB rearrangement) remained unresolved. Moderate but significant shortening of TCRB CDR3s was recorded in all four CD4+ subsets from Type 1 diabetes patients.

This clone was recorded a few times. The antigen is unknown. The sequence was obtained from a man aged 25 to 40 with type 1 diabetes. Sequencing was performed on central memory CD4+ T cells from blood.

The CDR3 reads CASSFLAGGSKTQYF. Written as DNA, the CDR3 is TGCGCCAGCAGCTTCCTAGCGGGGGGATCAAAGACCCAGTACTTC. This chain uses TRBV5-1 with TRBJ2-5, with TRBD2 matching 11 bases. The CDR3 spans 15 residues. The V segment lost 2 bases and the J segment 6 bases; nucleotides outside the gene matches: 6. The V gene's germline CDR1 is SGHRS and CDR2 YFSETQ.